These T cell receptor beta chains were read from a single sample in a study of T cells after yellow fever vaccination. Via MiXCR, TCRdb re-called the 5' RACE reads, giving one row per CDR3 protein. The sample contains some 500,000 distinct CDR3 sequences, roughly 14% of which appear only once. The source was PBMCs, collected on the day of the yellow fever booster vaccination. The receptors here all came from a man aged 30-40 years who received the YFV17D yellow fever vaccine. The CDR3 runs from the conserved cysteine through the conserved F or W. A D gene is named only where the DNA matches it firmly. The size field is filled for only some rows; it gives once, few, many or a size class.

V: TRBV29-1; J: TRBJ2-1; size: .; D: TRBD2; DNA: TGCAGCGTTGTAAGGACTAGCGGAAACAATGAGCAGTTCTTC; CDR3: CSVVRTSGNNEQFF
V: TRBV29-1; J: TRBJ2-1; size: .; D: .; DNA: TGCAGCGTTGCCCTAAAATCAGGAGTCGAGCAGTTCTTC; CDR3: CSVALKSGVEQFF
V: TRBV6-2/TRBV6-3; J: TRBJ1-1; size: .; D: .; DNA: TGTGCCAGCAGCGCTGGACTGACGAACACTGAAGCTTTCTTT; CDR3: CASSAGLTNTEAFF
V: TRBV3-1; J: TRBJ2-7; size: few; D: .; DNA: TGTGCCAGCAGCCAAGGGACTCCCTACGAGCAGTACTTC; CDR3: CASSQGTPYEQYF
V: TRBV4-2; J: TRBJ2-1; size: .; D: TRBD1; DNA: TGTGCCAGCAGCCATGCCCGAGGACAGGGAAATCTCAATGAGCAGTTCTTC; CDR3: CASSHARGQGNLNEQFF
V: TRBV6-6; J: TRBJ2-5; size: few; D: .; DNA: TGTGCCAGCGGGGAACAAGAGACCCAGTACTTC; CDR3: CASGEQETQYF
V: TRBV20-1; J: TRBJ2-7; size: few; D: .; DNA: TGCAGTGCCACTGTCCCACCCTACGAGCAGTACTTC; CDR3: CSATVPPYEQYF
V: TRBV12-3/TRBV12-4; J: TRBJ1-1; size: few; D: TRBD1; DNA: TGTGCCAGCAGCCGCCTTGGACAGGGGAGCGCTGAAGCTTTCTTT; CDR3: CASSRLGQGSAEAFF
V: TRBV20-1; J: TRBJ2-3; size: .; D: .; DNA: TGCAGTGCTAGAGACTGGCAGAGCCGCACAGATACGCAGTATTTT; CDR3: CSARDWQSRTDTQYF
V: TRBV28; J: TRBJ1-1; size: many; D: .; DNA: TGTGCCAGCAGCCCACACGGCGGGGGGGCGAACACTGAAGCTTTCTTT; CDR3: CASSPHGGGANTEAFF
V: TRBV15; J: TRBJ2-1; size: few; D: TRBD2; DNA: TGTGCCACCAGGCCAGCGGGAGACTACAATGAGCAGTTCTTC; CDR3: CATRPAGDYNEQFF
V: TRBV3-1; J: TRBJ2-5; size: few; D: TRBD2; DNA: TGTGCCAGCAGCCAAGGGGAGGGACCAGAGTACTTC; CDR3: CASSQGEGPEYF
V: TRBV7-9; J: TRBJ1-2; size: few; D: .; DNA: TGTGCCAGCAGCTTAGAGCTCGCAGGGAAAGGCTACACCTTC; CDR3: CASSLELAGKGYTF
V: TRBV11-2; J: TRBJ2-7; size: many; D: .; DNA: TGTGCCAGCAGCGAAGGAATAAAGACGCCGACCAGCTCCTACGAGCAGTACTTC; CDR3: CASSEGIKTPTSSYEQYF
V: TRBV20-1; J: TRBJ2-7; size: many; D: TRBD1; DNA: TGCAGTGCTAGAGATCGAAGGGGGACAGGGGGCGTTTGGGGACTAGGTTACGAGCAGTACTTC; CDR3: CSARDRRGTGGVWGLGYEQYF
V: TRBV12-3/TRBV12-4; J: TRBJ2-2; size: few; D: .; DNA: TGTGCCAGCAGAATAAGGGCCACGAACACCGGGGAGCTGTTTTTT; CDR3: CASRIRATNTGELFF
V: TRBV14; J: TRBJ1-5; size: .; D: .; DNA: TGTGCCAGCAGAGAAGGCAGGCAGCCCCAGCATTTT; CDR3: CASREGRQPQHF
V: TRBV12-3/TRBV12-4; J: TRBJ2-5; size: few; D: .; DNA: TGTGCCAGCAGTTTAAGCCCAGAGGGCCGGACCCAGTACTTC; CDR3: CASSLSPEGRTQYF
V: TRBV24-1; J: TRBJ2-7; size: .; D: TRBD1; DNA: TGTGCCACCGCATCGACAGGGAAAATCAACGAGCAGTACTTC; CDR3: CATASTGKINEQYF
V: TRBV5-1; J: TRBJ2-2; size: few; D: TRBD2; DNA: TGCGCCAGCAGCCAGGACCCTAGCGGGAGTTCTCACACCGGGGAGCTGTTTTTT; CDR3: CASSQDPSGSSHTGELFF
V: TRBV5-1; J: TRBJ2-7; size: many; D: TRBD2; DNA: TGCGCCAGCAGCTACGGGACTAGCGACTACGAGCAGTACTTC; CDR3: CASSYGTSDYEQYF
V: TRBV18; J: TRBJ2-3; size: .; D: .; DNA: TGTGCCAGCTCACCCGCAACAGGGTTCACAGATACGCAGTATTTT; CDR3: CASSPATGFTDTQYF
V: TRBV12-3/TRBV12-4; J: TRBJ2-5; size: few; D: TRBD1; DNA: TGTGCCAGCAGTTTGGGACAGGGAAAGACCCAGTACTTC; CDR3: CASSLGQGKTQYF
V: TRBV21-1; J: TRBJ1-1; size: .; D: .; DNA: TGTGCCAGCAGCATGTGTACTGAAGCTTTCTTT; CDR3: CASSMCTEAFF
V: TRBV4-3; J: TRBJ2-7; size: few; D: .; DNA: TGCGCCAGCAGCAAGGGGGGCGAGCAGTACTTC; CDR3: CASSKGGEQYF
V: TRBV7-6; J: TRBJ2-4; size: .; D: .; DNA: TGTGCCAGCAGCTTACCCCTGGAGAAGGGAGCCAAAAACATTCAGTACTTC; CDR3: CASSLPLEKGAKNIQYF
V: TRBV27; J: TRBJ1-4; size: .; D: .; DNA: TGTGCCAGCAGTTCGACAGCTGCAACTAATGAAAAACTGTTTTTT; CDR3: CASSSTAATNEKLFF